The 9 T cell receptor beta chains given below trace back to one sample, sequenced in a study of identical twins (dated by TCRdb to about 2016). To prepare the library, 5' RACE was applied. Instrument on record: Illumina HiSeq 2000. The public reads were quality trimmed at Q25 with fastp and then assembled into clones with MiXCR by TCRdb, keeping productive beta chains. Duplicate CDR3 protein sequences are folded into a single record with the most common DNA and genes. The sample records around 960,000 distinct CDR3 sequences, 12% of which are singletons. 1.5% to 2% of the sample rests with the top ten. These data were also filed under a second study, of yellow fever vaccine responses in identical twins.

The sequencing input was PBMCs. These receptors all stem from a woman between 18 and 29 years old in good health.

In its sample, this clonotype was seen a few times. This rearrangement joins TRBV2 to TRBJ2-7; the D is unclear. The V end was cut by 4 bases, the J end by 3 bases, with 10 bases between. This CDR3 is 13 amino acids long. Looked up from germline, CDR1 is SNHLY and CDR2 is FYNNEI. DNA of the CDR3: TGTGCCAGCAGTGGCCCAGGTATCTACGAGCAGTACGTC. Residues: CASSGPGIYEQYV.

This clonotype occurred a few times. V gene TRBV12-3 or TRBV12-4 combines with J gene TRBJ1-4, with 7 bases identical to TRBD1. This CDR3 comprises 15 residues. The junction had 3 bases not matched to a gene; V was cut back by 5 bases and J by 0 bases. CDR3 DNA: TGTGCCAGCAGTATTCAGGGGGCAACTAATGAAAAACTGTTTTTT. It specifies CASSIQGATNEKLFF.

As concerns this clonotype: This may come from a read error, since a much larger clone is one base off. The V call is TRBV5-1, the J call TRBJ2-5; D is possibly TRBD1 (6 bases). This CDR3 has 13 residues. Trimming shortened V by 3 bases and J by 8 bases, and 14 bases separated the two germline ends. The germline V gene encodes CDR1 SGHRS and CDR2 YFSETQ. The CDR3 DNA follows: TGCGCCAGCAGCTGGGACACGGTAGACACCCAGTACTTC. Amino acid sequence: CASSWDTVDTQYF.

Ten or more counts support this clonotype. This sequence joins TRBV20-1 and TRBJ2-2, with 9 bases matching TRBD1. The CDR3 is 15 amino acids. The V gene's germline CDR1 is DFQATT and CDR2 SNEGSKA (reference sequence). The ends lost 5 bases at V and 7 bases at J; junction bases unmatched: 11. The CDR3, as DNA: TGCAGTGCTCCACGGGGACAGGGATTTTACGGGGAGCTGTTTTTT. Protein: CSAPRGQGFYGELFF.

As DNA, the CDR3 is TGTGCCAGCAGAGTGAGCGGGCAGGCGAGTTATGGCTACACCTTC. It is translated as CASRVSGQASYGYTF. J is TRBJ1-2 and V is TRBV6-2 or TRBV6-3; D unclear. The germline V gene has CDR1 MNHEY and CDR2 SVGEGT. The CDR3 has 15 amino acids. V dropped 6 bases and J dropped 5 bases, with 19 bases sitting between them.

This clonotype was seen many times. This CDR3 reads CATSDSARTDTQYF. The CDR3 region has the DNA TGTGCCACCAGTGATTCGGCCCGCACAGATACGCAGTATTTT. The V call is TRBV24-1, the J call TRBJ2-3, with no clear D. Trimming removed 2 bases from V and 1 base from J, with 6 bases in between. CDR3 size: 14 residues. CDR1 and CDR2 from the germline V gene are KGHDR and SFDVKD.

This sequence joins TRBV20-1 and TRBJ1-5, with a tentative D call TRBD1 (5 bases). CDR1 DFQATT and CDR2 SNEGSKA come from the germline V gene (reference sequence). Trimming cost V 4 bases and J 3 bases, with 13 bases left between them. The CDR3 length is 14 residues. CDR3: CSAMGDSPNQPQHF. Here the CDR3 DNA reads TGCAGTGCTATGGGAGACAGCCCCAATCAGCCCCAGCATTTT.

This clonotype was observed a handful of times. The J gene is TRBJ2-1, the V gene TRBV20-1, with D possibly TRBD2 on 5 matching bases. The V end lost 6 bases, the J end lost 0 bases, and 6 bases lay between the germline ends. CDR1 and CDR2 from the germline V gene are DFQATT and SNEGSKA (reference sequence). The CDR3 contains 12 residues. The CDR3 nucleotides are TGCAGTGCAGGGAGCTCCTACAATGAGCAGTTCTTC. Amino acids: CSAGSSYNEQFF.

This clonotype was recorded a few times. The chain recombines TRBV11-2 with TRBJ2-7; D is possibly TRBD1 (6 bases). Looked up from germline, CDR1 is SGHAT and CDR2 is FQNNGV. CDR3 length equals 16 residues. Deletions cut 1 base from V and 0 bases from J, with 13 bases between. The CDR3 protein is CASSLGGRGRSYEQYF. The CDR3 DNA reads as TGTGCCAGCAGCTTAGGAGGCAGGGGCCGCTCCTACGAGCAGTACTTC.